This record looks at one T cell receptor beta chain sequence and its context. What it binds is unknown. Germline-derived CDR1 and CDR2 are SGHDT and YYEEEE. CDR3 length: 14 residues. Losses at the gene ends were 4 bases for V and 8 bases for J; bases not matched to a gene: 11. The sample comes from a study of human T cells and chemical hapten exposure. Time point: pre-sensitization, week 0. Treatment: therapeutic diphenylcyclopropenone sensitization with weekly scalp DPC. Sample donors consisted of patients with alopecia, aged 18 to 70 years, who were suitable for DPC. Study-level findings and limits: Donors in the study had alopecia, meaning their immune response may differ from healthy people's.

Library construction involved attaching unique molecular identifiers to individual cDNA molecules, which allowed quantitative, reproducible TCR counting. TCRdb called the RACE reads again in MiXCR, with one record for every CDR3 protein. The top ten clones hold 2% to 2.5% of a sample with more than 250,000 distinct CDR3 sequences, 7.5% to 10% of them seen once. This clonotype was obtained from a woman in her forties with alopecia areata. Some clones in this sample may be carry-over from other donors' samples. This chain links TRBV5-6 with TRBJ1-2; 7 bases agree with TRBD1. Here the sequenced sample was whole blood, taken in connection with sensitization to the hapten diphenylcyclopropenone (DPC). The CDR3 spells CASSPPGRGVGYTF. CDR3 bases: TGTGCCAGCAGCCCCCCGGGCAGGGGGGTAGGCTACACCTTC.